This TCR beta chain emerged from a study of regulatory T cells in long-lasting Graves disease. Study-wide results and limits: Owing to a sample size that was small, accuracy may have been reduced.

Building the TCR beta libraries relied on iRepertoire HTBI primers, and CDR3 regions underwent Arm-PCR. In TCRdb, the multiplex PCR reads were re-called with MiXCR into one record per CDR3 protein. The sample contains 450,000 to 700,000 distinct CDR3 sequences, around an eighth of which appear only once. Trimming shortened V by 4 bases and J by 1 base, and 14 bases separated the two germline ends. This CDR3 is 15 amino acids long. The V gene's germline CDR1 is MNHEY and CDR2 SVGAGI. For this clonotype: What it binds is not known.

The time point: newly diagnosed GD, antithyroid drugs for less than 3 months. PBMC RNA served as the TCR library source. The same sample was also used in a study of T cells in Graves' hyperthyroidism and ophthalmopathy. That source notes: The TCR CDR3 first-round RT-PCR relied on the HTBI primer set. Prediction of ophthalmopathy progression came a median approximately 6.6 months pre-onset.

This sequence joins TRBV6-5 and TRBJ2-7, with D tentatively TRBD1 (7 bases). The source material was peripheral blood mononuclear cells (PBMCs), sampled at new diagnosis, from a patient treated with antithyroid drugs. The receptor's source is a man under 40 with Graves disease. This CDR3 is CASSSTPGGSYEQYF. The CDR3 DNA follows: TGTGCCAGCAGTTCTACTCCAGGGGGGTCCTACGAGCAGTACTTC.